Presented here are 15 T cell receptor beta chains from one specimen sequenced in a study of CD8 T cells in ankylosing spondylitis. TCRdb ran MiXCR on the 5' RACE reads and lists one entry per CDR3 protein. The sample carries 200,000 to 250,000 distinct CDR3 sequences, 20% to 30% recorded once. What was sequenced was blood, either unsorted or a sorted T cell fraction (not recorded which). All receptors derive from a male donor with ankylosing spondylitis or in good health (not recorded which).

The chain recombines TRBV5-1 with TRBJ2-5, with a possible D match to TRBD2 (5 bases). V lost 5 bases to trimming and J lost 1 base, with 12 bases between them. The CDR3 is 14 residues long. Per germline, CDR1 SGHRS and CDR2 YFSETQ. The CDR3 nucleotides are TGCGCCAGCAGGAAGGACTTCTTCCAAGAGACCCAGTACTTC. Residues: CASRKDFFQETQYF.

Many counts were recorded for this clonotype. The chain uses TRBV5-6 and TRBJ1-1, with D unresolved. CDR1 SGHDT and CDR2 YYEEEE come from the germline V gene. Trimming took off 1 base at V and 7 bases at J, with 8 bases between the two ends. CDR3 size: 12 residues. The CDR3 coding sequence is TGTGCCAGCAGCTTGCAGGCCGATGAAGCTTTCTTT. Its translation is CASSLQADEAFF.

The sample holds many counts of this clonotype. The chain carries TRBV29-1 and TRBJ2-1; D perhaps matches TRBD2 (6 bases). Germline CDR1 reads SQVTM; CDR2 reads ANQGSEA. This CDR3 comprises 13 residues. The germline V and J ends were trimmed by 6 bases and 9 bases, with 18 bases remaining between them. CDR3 sequence reads: CSVQLYHGSEQFF. In nucleotides, the CDR3 is TGCAGCGTCCAACTTTACCACGGGAGTGAGCAGTTCTTC.

A single count supports this clonotype. This sequence joins TRBV20-1 and TRBJ1-4; D uncertain. V was trimmed by 3 bases and J by 8 bases, leaving 7 bases between them. Germline V gene lookup returns CDR1 DFQATT and CDR2 SNEGSKA (reference sequence). The length of the CDR3 is 11 residues. In DNA form, the CDR3 reads TGCAGTGCTAGGCCGGGGGAAAAACTGTTTTTT. The encoded protein is CSARPGEKLFF.

This clonotype was counted at least ten times. The chain recombines TRBV7-2 with TRBJ2-3; D gene unclear. The germline V gene encodes CDR1 SGHTA and CDR2 FQGNSA. The CDR3 is 15 residues long. V lost 3 bases and J 4 bases, leaving 14 bases between the germline ends. CDR3 sequence: CASSFHFWPSDTQYF. As DNA, the CDR3 is TGTGCCAGCAGCTTCCACTTTTGGCCGTCAGATACGCAGTATTTT.

In its sample, this clonotype was seen many times. The chain is built from TRBV12-3 or TRBV12-4 and TRBJ2-7; weak D call: TRBD2 (6 bases). V gave up 6 bases and J gave up 2 bases, with 17 bases separating them. This CDR3 is built from 15 residues. CDR3 coding DNA: TGTGCCAGCAGCCCCCAAGGAGGGAAGGCCTACGAGCAGTACTTC. It codes for CASSPQGGKAYEQYF.

The rearrangement uses TRBV20-1 and TRBJ2-6; D is possibly TRBD2 (5 bases). The CDR3 is made up of 15 amino acids. Per the germline V gene, CDR1 is DFQATT and CDR2 is SNEGSKA (reference sequence). Between the trimmed V and J ends, which lost 5 bases and 0 bases, there was a span of 11 bases. Written as DNA, the CDR3 is TGCAGTGCTGCCCCCGGGATCTCTGGGGCCAACGTCCTGACTTTC. As protein: CSAAPGISGANVLTF.

V is TRBV20-1 and J is TRBJ2-1; weak D call: TRBD1 (6 bases). Trimming removed 0 bases from V and 9 bases from J, with 12 bases in between. CDR1 is DFQATT, CDR2 SNEGSKA, per germline (reference sequence). This CDR3 comprises 13 residues. CDR3 bases: TGCAGTGCTAGAGACTCTCCAGGGGCTGAGCAGTTCTTC. Amino acids: CSARDSPGAEQFF.

This clonotype appeared many times. The chain carries TRBV5-1 and TRBJ1-1; 8 nucleotides match TRBD1. Trimming removed 4 bases from V and 4 bases from J; junction bases left unmatched: 9. CDR1 SGHRS and CDR2 YFSETQ come from the germline V gene. The CDR3 consists of 15 residues. Here the CDR3 reads CASSADRGVSTEAFF. CDR3 sequence (DNA): TGCGCCAGCAGCGCCGACAGGGGAGTGAGCACTGAAGCTTTCTTT. The whole variable domain, remainder taken from reference TRBV5-1 and TRBJ1-1, is KAGVTQTPRYLIKTRGQQVTLSCSPISGHRSVSWYQQTPGQGLQFLFEYFSETQRNKGNFPGRFSGRQFSNSRSEMNVSTLELGDSALYLCASSADRGVSTEAFFGQGTRLTVV.

At least ten counts were recorded for this clonotype. The chain couples TRBV12-3 or TRBV12-4 to TRBJ1-1; D possibly corresponds to TRBD1 (5 bases). The CDR3 sequence is 15 residues long. V gave up 5 bases and J gave up 2 bases, with 15 bases separating them. CDR3 bases: TGTGCCAGCAGTCCTCGAGGAGGGGCTAACACTGAAGCTTTCTTT. The encoded protein is CASSPRGGANTEAFF.

This clonotype was seen a few times. The CDR3: CASSAVGKTDTQYF. CDR3 coding DNA: TGTGCCAGCAGTGCTGTCGGGAAAACAGATACGCAGTATTTT. The gene calls are TRBV25-1 and TRBJ2-3, with a possible D match to TRBD2 (5 bases). V was trimmed by 4 bases and J by 3 bases, leaving 11 bases between them. The CDR3 spans 14 residues. CDR1 and CDR2 (germline): MGHDK, SYGVNS. The variable domain in full, completed from reference TRBV25-1 and TRBJ2-3, reads EADIYQTPRYLVIGTGKKITLECSQTMGHDKMYWYQQDPGMELHLIHYSYGVNSTEKGDLSSESTVSRIRTEHFPLTLESARPSHTSQYLCASSAVGKTDTQYFGPGTRLTVL.

This clonotype occurred many times. The rearrangement uses TRBV5-1 and TRBJ2-7; D unresolved. This CDR3 comprises 15 residues. V shed 4 bases and J shed 2 bases, with 16 bases lying between them. CDR1 and CDR2 from the germline V gene are SGHRS and YFSETQ. The CDR3 DNA is TGCGCCAGCAGCCCAGTTTCCCCAGAACCCTACGAGCAGTACTTC. Protein sequence: CASSPVSPEPYEQYF.

This clonotype was recorded at least ten times. This chain joins TRBV14 and TRBJ1-1; D is perhaps TRBD1 (6 bases). CDR1 SGHDN and CDR2 FVKESK come from the germline V gene. V lost 2 bases and J 7 bases, leaving 14 bases between the germline ends. The CDR3 runs 14 residues. CDR3 amino acids: CASSQLAGASEAFF. DNA for the CDR3: TGTGCCAGCAGCCAACTCGCAGGGGCCAGTGAAGCTTTCTTT.

In this sample, this clonotype turned up many times. This chain links TRBV20-1 with TRBJ2-3; 9 bases are shared with TRBD2. Germline V gives CDR1 DFQATT, CDR2 SNEGSKA (reference sequence). The CDR3 spans 15 residues. The trim removed 6 bases at V and 5 bases at J, leaving 12 bases unmatched. CDR3 DNA: TGCAGTGCAACCGTAGCGGGAGTAGTGATAGATACGCAGTATTTT. Amino acids: CSATVAGVVIDTQYF.

This chain links TRBV20-1 with TRBJ2-5; 8 nucleotides agree with TRBD1. CDR3 length: 15 residues. CDR1 DFQATT and CDR2 SNEGSKA come from the germline V gene (reference sequence). The V gene end was trimmed by 3 bases and the J gene end by 5 bases; junction bases not matched to a gene: 11. The CDR3 protein is CSASPGTGSEETQYF. CDR3 bases: TGCAGTGCTAGCCCCGGGACAGGCTCTGAGGAGACCCAGTACTTC.